What follows are 30 T cell receptor beta chains derived from one specimen sequenced in a study of cytotoxic CD8 clonotypes in ibrutinib-treated CLL. The table came from immunoSEQ multiplex PCR; TCRdb's copy has only in-frame clones and leaves some out. Of about 84,000 clones in the sample, more than 70% are singletons; the top ten hold about 5.8%. The sequenced sample was PBMCs, obtained before ibrutinib treatment. These receptors came from a human donor with chronic lymphocytic leukemia.

The chain combines TRBV6-5 with TRBJ2-7; a weak D match, TRBD1 (6 bases). Germline V gene sequence: CDR1 MNHEY, CDR2 SVGAGI. The CDR3 runs to 13 residues. V was shortened by 7 bases and J by 7 bases, with 17 bases between the two germline ends. CDR3 bases: TGTGCCAGCACCCAATCAGGGACATCAGAGCAGTACTTC. This gives the protein CASTQSGTSEQYF.

This sequence joins TRBV2 and TRBJ2-7; no clear D. The CDR3 totals 14 residues. Trimming shortened V by 10 bases and J by 5 bases, and 21 bases separated the two germline ends. CDR1 and CDR2 (germline): SNHLY, FYNNEI. This CDR3 reads CATGDARGSDEQYF. DNA of the CDR3: TGTGCCACAGGTGATGCCCGAGGTTCCGACGAGCAGTACTTC.

This chain links TRBV19 with TRBJ1-2; D is unclear. Germline V gene lookup returns CDR1 LNHDA and CDR2 SQIVND (reference sequence). CDR3 length: 15 amino acids. Between the trimmed V and J ends, which lost 1 base and 0 bases, there was a span of 9 bases. The CDR3 loop is CASSIVETANYGYTF. The CDR3, as DNA: TGTGCCAGTAGTATAGTAGAGACTGCTAACTATGGCTACACCTTC.

V and J are TRBV4-1 and TRBJ1-3; D is ambiguous. The length of the CDR3 is 16 residues. From germline, CDR1 is MGHRA and CDR2 YSYEKL. The germline V and J ends were trimmed by 0 bases and 1 base, with 10 bases remaining between them. The CDR3 loop reads CASSQDRWGSGNTIYF. CDR3 nucleotides: TGCGCCAGCAGCCAAGATCGGTGGGGATCTGGAAACACCATATATTTT.

The chain couples TRBV10-1 to TRBJ2-1; the match to TRBD2 covers 8 bases. The CDR3 has 16 amino acids. After removal of 5 bases from V and 6 bases from J, the junction contained 12 bases not matched to a gene. Per germline, CDR1 WNHNN and CDR2 SYGVQD (reference sequence). The CDR3 region is CASSPSASGYSNEQFF. CDR3 coding DNA: TGCGCCAGCAGTCCCTCGGCTAGCGGGTACTCCAATGAGCAGTTCTTC.

This clone was seen just once. The rearrangement links TRBV4-1 to TRBJ2-1; 13 positions match TRBD2. CDR1 and CDR2 (germline): MGHRA, YSYEKL. V was clipped by 0 bases and J by 12 bases; unmatched bases: 11. The length of the CDR3 is 17 residues. The CDR3 loop is CASSQDLTSGGTRVQFF. CDR3 nucleotide sequence: TGCGCCAGCAGCCAAGATCTGACTAGCGGGGGGACAAGGGTGCAGTTCTTC.

The chain uses TRBV27 and TRBJ2-4, with D tentatively TRBD1 (6 bases). The germline gives CDR1 MNHEY, CDR2 SMNVEV (reference sequence). The CDR3 spans 16 residues. Deletions cut 4 bases from V and 6 bases from J, with 19 bases between. DNA for the CDR3: TGTGCCAGCAGTTCACCCGCAAAAGGGGGAGTAAACATTCAGTACTTC. Its protein is CASSSPAKGGVNIQYF.

The chain links TRBV11-3 to TRBJ1-3, with D unresolved. V shed 1 base and J shed 2 bases, with 3 bases lying between them. CDR3 size: 13 residues. From germline, CDR1 is SGHNT and CDR2 YENEEA. The CDR3 DNA sequence: TGTGCCAGCAGCTTAGGCGCTGGAAACACCATATATTTT. This gives the protein CASSLGAGNTIYF.

The chain is built from TRBV20-1 and TRBJ2-1; D remains unclear. Germline CDR1 and CDR2: DFQATT and SNEGSKA (reference sequence). This CDR3 spans 11 amino acids. Trimming left V 3 bases short and J 9 bases short, with 9 bases between. CDR3 loop: CSASTNPEQFF. The CDR3 DNA reads as TGCAGTGCTAGTACTAACCCTGAGCAGTTCTTC.

This chain joins TRBV15 and TRBJ2-5; the D is unclear. Germline CDR1 LNHNV, CDR2 YYDKDF (reference sequence). The length of the CDR3 is 16 residues. V was cut by 0 bases and J by 5 bases, with 16 bases left in between. The CDR3 coding sequence is TGTGCCACCAGCAGAGATCGTGGCAGCTCCCGGGAGACCCAGTACTTC. This gives the protein CATSRDRGSSRETQYF.

V and J are TRBV18 and TRBJ2-7; 10 bases fit TRBD1. Germline-derived CDR1 and CDR2 are KGHSH and LQKENI. The CDR3 is made up of 15 amino acids. The V segment lost 3 bases and the J segment 4 bases; nucleotides outside the gene matches: 6. DNA for the CDR3: TGTGCCAGCTCACCCGGGACAGGGGATCCTTACGAGCAGTACTTC. Residues: CASSPGTGDPYEQYF.

V and J are TRBV9 and TRBJ2-1; D gene uncertain. The CDR3 runs to 16 residues. The germline V gene encodes CDR1 SGDLS and CDR2 YYNGEE. Trimming cost V 0 bases and J 0 bases, with 10 bases left between them. DNA of the CDR3: TGTGCCAGCAGCGTAGGACTGCTGGGCTCCTACAATGAGCAGTTCTTC. It yields the protein CASSVGLLGSYNEQFF.

This clone was counted once. The V call is TRBV9, the J call TRBJ2-5, with D possibly matching TRBD2 (6 bases). Germline V gene lookup returns CDR1 SGDLS and CDR2 YYNGEE. The CDR3 contains 14 residues. V was shortened by 3 bases and J by 5 bases, with 14 bases between the two germline ends. This CDR3 is CASSAGGLKETQYF. The CDR3 DNA sequence: TGTGCCAGCAGCGCCGGGGGTTTGAAGGAGACCCAGTACTTC.

The V call is TRBV19, the J call TRBJ1-4; 7 nucleotides line up with TRBD1. Trimming at V came to 4 bases and at J to 2 bases, leaving 4 bases not matched to a gene. This CDR3 comprises 15 residues. CDR1 is LNHDA, CDR2 SQIVND, per germline (reference sequence). CDR3 region: CASSNQQGTNEKLFF. CDR3 in DNA: TGTGCCAGTAGTAACCAACAGGGGACTAATGAAAAACTGTTTTTT.

The CDR3 reads CASEDRNLNYGYTF. As DNA, the CDR3 is TGTGCCTCAGAGGACAGAAACCTTAACTATGGCTACACCTTC. V gene TRBV30 combines with J gene TRBJ1-2; possibly TRBD1 for D (6 bases). CDR3 size: 14 residues. V was shortened by 7 bases and J by 1 base, with 16 bases between the two germline ends. Germline assignment: CDR1 GTSNPN and CDR2 SVGIG (reference sequence).

The count of this clone is one. At one end, the junction sequence differs from germline, possibly due to a read error. The chain combines TRBV5-6 with TRBJ1-1; the match to TRBD1 covers 9 bases. The CDR3 is 15 amino acids. CDR1 is SGHDT and CDR2 is YYEEEE in the germline V gene. CDR3 sequence reads: CASTTTGTGNAEAFF. The CDR3 bases are TGTGCCAGCACCACCACCGGGACAGGGAACGCTGAAGCTTTCTTT.

V gene TRBV7-9 combines with J gene TRBJ2-7, with 9 positions matching TRBD1. Germline V CDR1 and CDR2: SEHNR, FQNEAQ (reference sequence). The CDR3 has 12 residues. The V and J ends lost 5 bases and 6 bases, in that order; junction bases with no gene match: 2. The CDR3 DNA follows: TGTGCCAGCAGCCAGACAGGGGGCGAGCAGTACTTC. Its protein product is CASSQTGGEQYF.

The rearrangement joins TRBV5-6 to TRBJ2-1; 12 bases agree with TRBD2. Germline V gene data show CDR1 as SGHDT and CDR2 as YYEEEE. Trimming removed 4 bases from V and 1 base from J; junction bases left unmatched: 9. The CDR3 covers 18 residues. The CDR3 loop reads CASSAKATSGSSYNEQFF. The CDR3, as DNA: TGTGCCAGCAGCGCCAAAGCGACTAGCGGGAGTTCCTACAATGAGCAGTTCTTC.

V usage is TRBV2 and J usage is TRBJ2-4; D might be TRBD2 (5 bases). This CDR3 contains 14 residues. The germline gives CDR1 SNHLY, CDR2 FYNNEI. The germline V and J ends were trimmed by 6 bases and 0 bases, with 9 bases remaining between them. As DNA, the CDR3 is TGTGCCAGCAGCCCCGGGGTAGCCAAAAACATTCAGTACTTC. This encodes CASSPGVAKNIQYF.

V gene TRBV5-4 combines with J gene TRBJ1-4; D is unclear. CDR1 is SGHNT, CDR2 YYREEE, per germline (reference sequence). With 6 bases removed from V and 0 bases from J, the gap between germline ends came to 9 bases. CDR3 length: 14 residues. The CDR3, as DNA: TGTGCCAGCAACCGGGATGCAACTAATGAAAAACTGTTTTTT. Residues: CASNRDATNEKLFF.

J is TRBJ1-1 and V is TRBV9; D not resolved. V was trimmed by 4 bases and J by 5 bases, leaving 15 bases between them. This CDR3 is 14 amino acids long. CDR1 is SGDLS, CDR2 YYNGEE, per germline. The CDR3 loop is CASSPWTRGTEAFF. In nucleotides, the CDR3 is TGTGCCAGCAGCCCTTGGACTCGCGGGACTGAAGCTTTCTTT.

The chain joins TRBV10-1 to TRBJ2-3; 10 bases are shared with TRBD1. Losses at the gene ends were 0 bases for V and 4 bases for J; bases not matched to a gene: 7. Germline V gives CDR1 WNHNN, CDR2 SYGVQD (reference sequence). This CDR3 is 17 amino acids long. This chain's CDR3 is CASSESGTGVFADTQYF. CDR3 sequence (DNA): TGCGCCAGCAGTGAGTCGGGGACAGGGGTCTTCGCAGATACGCAGTATTTT.

The chain carries TRBV9 and TRBJ2-5, with 7 bases that match TRBD1. Trimming cost V 0 bases and J 5 bases; bases outside gene matches: 7. Germline values: CDR1 SGDLS, CDR2 YYNGEE. The CDR3 consists of 15 residues. The CDR3: CASSVGSTGWETQYF. CDR3 nucleotides: TGTGCCAGCAGCGTAGGGTCGACAGGGTGGGAGACCCAGTACTTC.

V and J are TRBV30 and TRBJ1-2; tentative D call: TRBD1 (6 bases). V shed 0 bases and J shed 4 bases, with 9 bases lying between them. In germline, CDR1 is GTSNPN, CDR2 SVGIG (reference sequence). This CDR3 is 13 amino acids long. The DNA of the CDR3 is TGTGCCTGGAGTGTACGAGGGGGCTATGGCTACACCTTC. It translates to CAWSVRGGYGYTF.

The V and J genes are TRBV2 and TRBJ1-2; no clear D. CDR3 length equals 8 residues. The germline V gene has CDR1 SNHLY and CDR2 FYNNEI. Trimming removed 9 bases at V and 6 bases at J, with 2 bases between. The CDR3 is CASDGYTF. In DNA form, the CDR3 reads TGTGCCAGTGATGGCTACACCTTC.

The chain combines TRBV5-1 with TRBJ2-1, with 12 bases that match TRBD2. Losses at the gene ends were 0 bases for V and 5 bases for J; bases not matched to a gene: 9. Germline CDR1 is SGHRS and CDR2 is YFSETQ. This CDR3 has 18 residues. The CDR3 protein is CASSLELAGGPLNNEQFF. CDR3 nucleotide sequence: TGCGCCAGCAGCTTGGAGCTAGCGGGAGGGCCCCTAAACAATGAGCAGTTCTTC. The complete variable domain, with remaining parts taken from reference TRBV5-1 and TRBJ2-1, reads KAGVTQTPRYLIKTRGQQVTLSCSPISGHRSVSWYQQTPGQGLQFLFEYFSETQRNKGNFPGRFSGRQFSNSRSEMNVSTLELGDSALYLCASSLELAGGPLNNEQFFGPGTRLTVL.

V usage is TRBV15 and J usage is TRBJ1-5; 8 positions match TRBD1. CDR1 is LNHNV and CDR2 is YYDKDF in the germline V gene (reference sequence). This CDR3 comprises 18 residues. Trimming cost V 0 bases and J 7 bases; bases outside gene matches: 14. Here the CDR3 reads CATSRDNPGQGRSQPQHF. CDR3 in DNA: TGTGCCACCAGCAGAGATAACCCCGGACAGGGTCGGAGCCAGCCCCAGCATTTT.

This chain uses TRBV28 with TRBJ2-1; 11 bases are a match to TRBD2. The trim removed 7 bases at V and 5 bases at J, leaving 1 base unmatched. The CDR3 has 13 residues. Germline CDR1 reads MDHEN; CDR2 reads SYDVKM. CDR3 sequence: CASTLAGDNEQFF. The CDR3 DNA sequence: TGTGCCAGCACACTAGCGGGGGACAATGAGCAGTTCTTC. The variable domain in full, completed from reference TRBV28 and TRBJ2-1, reads DVKVTQSSRYLVKRTGEKVFLECVQDMDHENMFWYRQDPGLGLRLIYFSYDVKMKEKGDIPEGYSVSREKKERFSLILESASTNQTSMYLCASTLAGDNEQFFGPGTRLTVL.

The rearrangement joins TRBV18 to TRBJ2-1; tentatively, D is TRBD2 (6 bases). Germline CDR1 and CDR2: KGHSH and LQKENI. Trimming shortened V by 6 bases and J by 5 bases, and 17 bases separated the two germline ends. CDR3 length: 15 residues. The CDR3 DNA reads TGTGCCAGCTCGCTACGTGGAGGGGAGGACAATGAGCAGTTCTTC. Its translation is CASSLRGGEDNEQFF.

V is TRBV18 and J is TRBJ2-1, with 8 bases identical to TRBD2. The ends lost 3 bases at V and 5 bases at J; junction bases unmatched: 12. There are 17 residues in the CDR3. Germline values: CDR1 KGHSH, CDR2 LQKENI. The CDR3 reads CASSPRGGPKGNNEQFF. CDR3 DNA: TGTGCCAGCTCACCCCGGGGGGGGCCTAAGGGAAACAATGAGCAGTTCTTC.